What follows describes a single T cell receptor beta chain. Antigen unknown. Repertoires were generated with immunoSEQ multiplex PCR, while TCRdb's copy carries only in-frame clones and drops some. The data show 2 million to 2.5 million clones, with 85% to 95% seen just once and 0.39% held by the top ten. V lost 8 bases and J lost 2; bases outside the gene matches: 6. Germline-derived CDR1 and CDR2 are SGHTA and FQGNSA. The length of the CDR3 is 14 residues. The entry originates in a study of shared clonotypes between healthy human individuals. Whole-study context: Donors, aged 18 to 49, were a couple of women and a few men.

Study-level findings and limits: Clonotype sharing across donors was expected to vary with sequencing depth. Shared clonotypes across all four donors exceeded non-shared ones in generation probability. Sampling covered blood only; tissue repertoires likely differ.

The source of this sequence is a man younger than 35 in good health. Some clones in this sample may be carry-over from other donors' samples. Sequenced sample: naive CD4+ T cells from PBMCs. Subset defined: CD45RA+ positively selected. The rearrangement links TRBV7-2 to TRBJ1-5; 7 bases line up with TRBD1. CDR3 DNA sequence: TGTGCCAGCGGGCGGGACAGTGGCAATCAGCCCCAGCATTTT. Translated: CASGRDSGNQPQHF.